The 16 T cell receptor beta chains reported below all come from one sample, sequenced in a study of Graves' ophthalmopathy and Graves' hyperthyroidism. RNA transcripts yielded amplified TCR beta CDR3 regions. The first-round RT-PCR employed HTBI primers together with the Qiagen OneStep RT-PCR kit. A multiplex PCR was then performed as the second round. TCRdb passed the multiplex PCR reads through MiXCR, listing each CDR3 protein once. This table has 340,000 or so distinct CDR3 sequences, about a sixth appearing once. Sequenced material: peripheral blood. These receptors were taken from an adult man with Graves' ophthalmopathy.

In this sample, this clonotype turned up many times. V is TRBV6-1 and J is TRBJ1-5, with TRBD1 as a possible D gene (5 bases). The CDR3 sequence is 14 residues long. Between the trimmed V and J ends, which lost 3 bases and 3 bases, there was a span of 9 bases. Germline V CDR1 and CDR2: MNHNS, SASEGT. Here the CDR3 reads CASSDRDDNQPQHF. CDR3 DNA: TGTGCCAGCAGTGACAGGGATGACAATCAGCCCCAGCATTTT.

This clonotype was seen at least ten times. The chain employs TRBV3-1 and TRBJ2-7; D is ambiguous. CDR3 size: 14 residues. The V end lost 2 bases, the J end lost 0 bases, and 8 bases lay between the germline ends. Germline CDR1 is LGHDT and CDR2 is YNNKEL (reference sequence). Here the CDR3 reads CASSQTYSSYEQYF. Here the CDR3 DNA reads TGTGCCAGCAGCCAAACGTACAGCTCCTACGAGCAGTACTTC.

This clonotype has ten or more counts. The chain employs TRBV12-3 or TRBV12-4 and TRBJ2-7, with 9 positions matching TRBD1. V trimming: 5 bases; J trimming: 2 bases; junction bases outside the gene matches: 4. CDR3 length equals 14 residues. The CDR3 nucleotides read TGTGCCAGCAGTCACGGGACAGGGACCTACGAGCAGTACTTC. Protein product: CASSHGTGTYEQYF.

This clonotype was observed at least ten times. The V gene is TRBV18, the J gene TRBJ2-2; TRBD2 agrees at 7 bases. With V trimmed by 8 bases and J by 0 bases, 9 bases remained unmatched. The CDR3 is 16 residues long. The germline V gene encodes CDR1 KGHSH and CDR2 LQKENI. The CDR3 reads CASRRSSGPNTGELFF. The CDR3 nucleotides are TGTGCCAGCCGTCGGTCTAGCGGACCGAACACCGGGGAGCTGTTTTTT.

This clonotype occurred a few times. The chain has TRBV18 and TRBJ1-2; D perhaps matches TRBD1 (5 bases). In germline, CDR1 is KGHSH, CDR2 LQKENI. The CDR3 has 16 residues. Trimming pared 4 bases from V and 3 bases from J, leaving 18 bases between. The CDR3 is CASSHIRLTGDYGYTF. The CDR3 coding sequence is TGTGCCAGCTCACACATCCGACTTACGGGGGACTATGGCTACACCTTC.

The rearrangement uses TRBV4-1 and TRBJ1-1; tentatively, D is TRBD1 (6 bases). This CDR3 region has 14 residues. CDR1 and CDR2 from the germline V gene are MGHRA and YSYEKL. V was cut by 3 bases and J by 11 bases, with 19 bases left in between. The CDR3 DNA follows: TGCGCCAGCAGCCACGTTAACAGGGAGAACGTCGCTTTCTTT. This translates into CASSHVNRENVAFF.

This clonotype was observed at least ten times. For the CDR3, the DNA is TGTGCCAGCAGCTTGATCGCTAGCGGCACTCAGTACTTC. This gives the protein CASSLIASGTQYF. The chain joins TRBV5-6 to TRBJ2-5; 7 positions match TRBD2. V shed 1 base and J 11 bases; nucleotides not matched to a gene: 8. The CDR3 has 13 residues. Germline V gene sequence: CDR1 SGHDT, CDR2 YYEEEE.

Many counts were recorded for this clonotype. The chain employs TRBV7-2 and TRBJ2-7; a possible D gene is TRBD1 (6 bases). The germline CDR1 and CDR2 sequences are SGHTA and FQGNSA. V was cut by 1 base and J by 7 bases, with 8 bases left in between. CDR3 size: 12 residues. The CDR3 loop is CASSLVQGEQYF. The CDR3 DNA sequence: TGTGCCAGCAGCTTAGTCCAGGGGGAGCAGTACTTC.

This clonotype came up many times. The chain couples TRBV28 to TRBJ2-5, with TRBD2 identical over 14 bases. This CDR3 comprises 16 residues. Losses at the gene ends were 5 bases for V and 4 bases for J; bases not matched to a gene: 6. The germline CDR1 and CDR2 sequences are MDHEN and SYDVKM. CDR3 amino acids: CASSPLTSGGGETQYF. The DNA for the CDR3 is TGTGCCAGCAGTCCCCTGACTAGCGGGGGGGGAGAGACCCAGTACTTC.

This clonotype was seen many times. This chain links TRBV6-2 or TRBV6-3 with TRBJ2-7; the D is unclear. CDR3 size: 12 residues. Germline CDR1 is MNHEY and CDR2 is SVGEGT. Trimming removed 2 bases from V and 2 bases from J, with 4 bases in between. This CDR3 reads CASSYMTYEQYF. CDR3 DNA sequence: TGTGCCAGCAGTTACATGACCTACGAGCAGTACTTC.

The sample holds many counts of this clonotype. This chain uses TRBV6-5 with TRBJ2-5; D may match TRBD1 or TRBD2 (6 bases each). The germline gives CDR1 MNHEY, CDR2 SVGAGI. V dropped 7 bases and J dropped 5 bases, with 26 bases sitting between them. The length of the CDR3 is 17 residues. Here the CDR3 reads CASKGDLGTAMWETQYF. For the CDR3, the DNA is TGTGCCAGCAAGGGGGACCTAGGGACTGCGATGTGGGAGACCCAGTACTTC.

The chain uses TRBV2 and TRBJ1-6; D may be TRBD1 (5 bases). V was trimmed by 4 bases and J by 10 bases, leaving 14 bases between them. CDR3 size: 14 residues. CDR1 is SNHLY and CDR2 is FYNNEI in the germline V gene. The DNA for the CDR3 is TGTGCCAGCAGTGGGTGGGACGGATCGTCACCCCTCCACTTT. As protein: CASSGWDGSSPLHF.

This clonotype occurred many times. This rearrangement joins TRBV6-2 or TRBV6-3 to TRBJ2-5; 11 nucleotides agree with TRBD2. Germline V gene data show CDR1 as MNHEY and CDR2 as SVGEGT. The CDR3 is 16 residues long. J was trimmed by 2 bases and V by 4 bases; bases with no gene match: 6. The CDR3 sequence is CASSSGLAGYQETQYF. CDR3 DNA sequence: TGTGCCAGCAGTTCCGGACTAGCGGGTTATCAAGAGACCCAGTACTTC.

This clonotype was counted ten times or more. This chain's CDR3 is CASSRPQGPEAFF. In nucleotides, the CDR3 is TGTGCCAGTAGTAGACCACAGGGGCCTGAAGCTTTCTTT. The chain couples TRBV19 to TRBJ1-1; 7 bases agree with TRBD1. CDR3 length: 13 amino acids. V lost 4 bases to trimming and J lost 6 bases; unmatched junction nucleotides: 5. CDR1 LNHDA and CDR2 SQIVND come from the germline V gene (reference sequence).

This clonotype has at least ten counts. This could be a read error, since a much larger clone is one nucleotide away. V and J are TRBV15 and TRBJ2-7, with 8 bases fitting TRBD1. This CDR3 comprises 15 residues. Germline assignment: CDR1 LNHNV and CDR2 YYDKDF (reference sequence). CDR3 in amino acids: CAASRTPDRAYEQYF. CDR3 bases: TGTGCCGCCAGCAGGACCCCGGACAGGGCGTACGAGCAGTACTTC.

V gene TRBV6-5 combines with J gene TRBJ2-5; D may be TRBD1 or TRBD2 (7 bases each). The CDR3 spans 15 residues. Between the trimmed V and J ends, which lost 7 bases and 4 bases, there was a span of 19 bases. Per the germline V gene, CDR1 is MNHEY and CDR2 is SVGAGI. In nucleotides, the CDR3 is TGTGCCAGCAAGTTGGCGGGAGCAGGGGGAGAGACCCAGTACTTC. Amino acid sequence: CASKLAGAGGETQYF.